The text below deals with one T cell receptor (beta chain). Its cognate antigen is unknown. The source of the sample is a study of PD-1 blockade in mismatch repair-deficient tumors. Whole-study context: All were previously treated, progressing patients with some twelve mismatch repair-deficient cancer types. Regarding the study as a whole: Rapid post-treatment expansion, then contraction, generally preceding radiologic response, marked tumor-resident clones.

The method was immunoSEQ multiplex PCR; TCRdb's version includes in-frame clones alone and lacks a portion of them. The profile shows 35,000 to 45,000 clones, 70% to 90% of them singletons. Looked up from germline, CDR1 is SGDLS and CDR2 is YYNGEE. With 0 bases clipped from V and 4 bases from J, the junction kept 1 base outside the gene matches. This CDR3 spans 14 amino acids. The material sequenced was peripheral blood, taken roughly 76 weeks after starting pembrolizumab. This receptor was identified in an adult with mismatch repair-deficient cancer. The chain employs TRBV9 and TRBJ2-7; 10 nucleotides match TRBD2. CDR3 bases: TGTGCCAGCAGCGTAGCTAGCGGGAGTTACGAGCAGTACTTC. Translated, it gives CASSVASGSYEQYF.